These T cell receptor beta chains were read from a single sample in a study of spatial heterogeneity in lung cancer. TCRdb independently ran MiXCR on the 5' RACE reads; one entry per CDR3 protein. This table holds approximately 9,500 distinct CDR3 sequences, 8% found once. The sequences come from lung tumor tissue, collected at surgery. The receptors derive from a male donor with early-stage non-small cell lung cancer. Each CDR3 is given without its conserved first and last residue. D genes are given only for firm matches.

j_call: TRBJ2-7; cdr3_length: 12; v_call: TRBV20-1; d_call: TRBD1; cdr3_aa: SAGPGGRDYEQY
j_call: TRBJ2-4; cdr3_length: 10; v_call: TRBV7-2; d_call: NA; cdr3_aa: ASSPGKNIQY
j_call: TRBJ1-6; cdr3_length: 13; v_call: TRBV5-1; d_call: TRBD1; cdr3_aa: ASSPGQGAASPLH
j_call: TRBJ1-1; cdr3_length: 13; v_call: TRBV5-1; d_call: TRBD1; cdr3_aa: ASSSRTGFGTEAF
j_call: TRBJ2-7; cdr3_length: 13; v_call: TRBV4-1; d_call: NA; cdr3_aa: ASSQGRAKNYEQY
j_call: TRBJ1-4; cdr3_length: 13; v_call: TRBV2; d_call: TRBD1; cdr3_aa: ASSEGGQGGEKLF
j_call: TRBJ2-7; cdr3_length: 12; v_call: TRBV28; d_call: NA; cdr3_aa: ASTLGTNTYEQY
j_call: TRBJ2-7; cdr3_length: 11; v_call: TRBV27; d_call: NA; cdr3_aa: ASSLGTAYEQY
j_call: TRBJ2-7; cdr3_length: 15; v_call: TRBV7-6; d_call: NA; cdr3_aa: ASTPGYQGGRSYEQY
j_call: TRBJ2-3; cdr3_length: 11; v_call: TRBV2; d_call: TRBD2; cdr3_aa: ASGTRGTDTQY
j_call: TRBJ2-3; cdr3_length: 13; v_call: TRBV4-1; d_call: TRBD2; cdr3_aa: ASSPPRGGTDTQY
j_call: TRBJ2-7; cdr3_length: 14; v_call: TRBV20-1; d_call: TRBD2; cdr3_aa: SARAPSGGRGNEQY
j_call: TRBJ1-4; cdr3_length: 14; v_call: TRBV7-2; d_call: NA; cdr3_aa: ASSSGRETANEKLF
j_call: TRBJ2-3; cdr3_length: 11; v_call: TRBV7-2; d_call: NA; cdr3_aa: ASSRLVGDTQY
j_call: TRBJ2-7; cdr3_length: 13; v_call: TRBV5-1; d_call: NA; cdr3_aa: ASSLAPGPYNEQY
j_call: TRBJ2-4; cdr3_length: 8; v_call: TRBV2; d_call: NA; cdr3_aa: ASSGGIQY
j_call: TRBJ2-5; cdr3_length: 10; v_call: TRBV11-2; d_call: NA; cdr3_aa: ASMGGRETQY
j_call: TRBJ2-2; cdr3_length: 14; v_call: TRBV20-1; d_call: NA; cdr3_aa: SAKGGRGVNTGELF
j_call: TRBJ1-4; cdr3_length: 13; v_call: TRBV3-1; d_call: NA; cdr3_aa: ASSQDGPINEKLF
j_call: TRBJ2-1; cdr3_length: 13; v_call: TRBV6-2/TRBV6-3; d_call: NA; cdr3_aa: ASSRFNGGGNEQF
j_call: TRBJ1-1; cdr3_length: 13; v_call: TRBV20-1; d_call: NA; cdr3_aa: SAKSPTGKNTEAF
j_call: TRBJ2-3; cdr3_length: 12; v_call: TRBV7-8; d_call: NA; cdr3_aa: ASSLGLGPDTQY
j_call: TRBJ2-7; cdr3_length: 11; v_call: TRBV20-1; d_call: NA; cdr3_aa: SAQIPRDYEQY
j_call: TRBJ2-1; cdr3_length: 12; v_call: TRBV7-2; d_call: NA; cdr3_aa: ASSWQSSYNEQF